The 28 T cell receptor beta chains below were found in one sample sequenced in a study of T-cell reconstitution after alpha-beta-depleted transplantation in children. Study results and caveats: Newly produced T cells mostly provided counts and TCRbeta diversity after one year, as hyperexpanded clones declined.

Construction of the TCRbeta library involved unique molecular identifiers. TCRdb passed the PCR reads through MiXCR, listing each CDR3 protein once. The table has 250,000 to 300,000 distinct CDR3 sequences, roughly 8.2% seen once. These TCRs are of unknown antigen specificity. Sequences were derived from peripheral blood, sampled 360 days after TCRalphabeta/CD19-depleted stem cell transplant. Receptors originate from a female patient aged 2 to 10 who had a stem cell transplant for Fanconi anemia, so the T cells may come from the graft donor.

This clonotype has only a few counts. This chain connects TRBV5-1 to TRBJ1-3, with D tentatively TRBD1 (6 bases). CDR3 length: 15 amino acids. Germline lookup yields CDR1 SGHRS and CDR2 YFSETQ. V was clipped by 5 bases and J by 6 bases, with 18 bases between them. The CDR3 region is CASSAGAERENTIYF. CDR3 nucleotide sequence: TGCGCCAGCAGTGCAGGGGCTGAAAGAGAAAACACCATATATTTT.

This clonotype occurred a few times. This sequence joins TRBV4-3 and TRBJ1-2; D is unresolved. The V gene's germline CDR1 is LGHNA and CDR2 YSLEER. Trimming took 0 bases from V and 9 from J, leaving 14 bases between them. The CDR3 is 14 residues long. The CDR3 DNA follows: TGCGCCAGCAGCCAAGATACCAGAAGTAATAGCTACACCTTC. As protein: CASSQDTRSNSYTF.

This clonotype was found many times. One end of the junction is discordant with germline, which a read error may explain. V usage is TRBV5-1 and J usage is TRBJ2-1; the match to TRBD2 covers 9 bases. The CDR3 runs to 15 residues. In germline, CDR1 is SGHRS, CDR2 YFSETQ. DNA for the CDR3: TGTGCCAGCAGTTTGACTAGCGGCTCCTACAATGAGCAGTTCTTC. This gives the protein CASSLTSGSYNEQFF.

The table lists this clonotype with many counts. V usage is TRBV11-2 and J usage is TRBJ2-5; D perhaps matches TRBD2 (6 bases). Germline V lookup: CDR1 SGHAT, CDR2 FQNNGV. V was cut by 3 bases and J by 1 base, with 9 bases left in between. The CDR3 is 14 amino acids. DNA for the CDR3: TGTGCCAGCAGCTTTCCGGGACTCCAAGAGACCCAGTACTTC. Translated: CASSFPGLQETQYF.

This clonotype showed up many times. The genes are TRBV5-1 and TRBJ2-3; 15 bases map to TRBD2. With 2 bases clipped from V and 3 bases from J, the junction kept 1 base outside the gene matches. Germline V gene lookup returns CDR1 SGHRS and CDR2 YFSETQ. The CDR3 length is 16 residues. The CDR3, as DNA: TGCGCCAGCAGCTTCGGGACTAGCGGGGGGACAGATACGCAGTATTTT. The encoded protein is CASSFGTSGGTDTQYF.

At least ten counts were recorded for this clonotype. As DNA, the CDR3 is TGTGCCAGCTCACCGCGCGGACTAGATTCTAGCACAGATACGCAGTATTTT. Its protein is CASSPRGLDSSTDTQYF. The chain couples TRBV18 to TRBJ2-3; 7 bases align to TRBD2. Germline-derived CDR1 and CDR2 are KGHSH and LQKENI. The trim removed 3 bases at V and 0 bases at J, leaving 9 bases unmatched. This CDR3 is built from 17 residues.

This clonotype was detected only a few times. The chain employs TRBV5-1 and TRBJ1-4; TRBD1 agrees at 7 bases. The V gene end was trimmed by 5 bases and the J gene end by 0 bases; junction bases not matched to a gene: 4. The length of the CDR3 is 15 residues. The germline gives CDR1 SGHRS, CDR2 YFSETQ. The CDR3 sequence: CASSKGGATNEKLFF. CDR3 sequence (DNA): TGCGCCAGCAGTAAAGGGGGCGCAACTAATGAAAAACTGTTTTTT.

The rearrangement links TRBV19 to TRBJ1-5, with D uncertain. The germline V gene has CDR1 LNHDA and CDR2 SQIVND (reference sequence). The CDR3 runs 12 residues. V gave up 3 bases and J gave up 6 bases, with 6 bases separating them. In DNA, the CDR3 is TGTGCCAGTAGTATCGCGGGTCAGCCCCAGCATTTT. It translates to CASSIAGQPQHF.

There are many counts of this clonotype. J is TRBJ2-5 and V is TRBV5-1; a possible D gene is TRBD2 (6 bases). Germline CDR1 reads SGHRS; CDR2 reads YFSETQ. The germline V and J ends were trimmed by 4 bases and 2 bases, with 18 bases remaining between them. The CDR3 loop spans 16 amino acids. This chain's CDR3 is CASSDLFIREQETQYF. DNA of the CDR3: TGCGCCAGCAGCGATTTGTTTATCCGGGAGCAAGAGACCCAGTACTTC.

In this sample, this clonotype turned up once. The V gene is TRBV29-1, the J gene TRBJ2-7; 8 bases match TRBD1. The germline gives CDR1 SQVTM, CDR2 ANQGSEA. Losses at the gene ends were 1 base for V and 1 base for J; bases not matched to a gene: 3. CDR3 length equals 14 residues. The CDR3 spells CSVEAGTGSYEQYF. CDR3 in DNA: TGCAGCGTTGAAGCCGGGACAGGATCCTACGAGCAGTACTTC.

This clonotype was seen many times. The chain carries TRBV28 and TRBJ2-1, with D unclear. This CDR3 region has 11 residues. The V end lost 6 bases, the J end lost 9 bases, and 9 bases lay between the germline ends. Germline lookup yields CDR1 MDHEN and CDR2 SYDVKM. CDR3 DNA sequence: TGTGCCAGCAGCCACACTTTTGAGCAGTTCTTC. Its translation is CASSHTFEQFF.

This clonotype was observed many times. The CDR3 nucleotides read TGTGCCAGCAGGCGGACAAGAACCTACGAGCAGTACTTC. Amino acid sequence: CASRRTRTYEQYF. V is TRBV6-6 and J is TRBJ2-7, with a weak D call TRBD1 (5 bases). The germline gives CDR1 MNHNY, CDR2 SVGAGI (reference sequence). This CDR3 has 13 amino acids. V lost 6 bases to trimming and J lost 2 bases, with 11 bases between them.

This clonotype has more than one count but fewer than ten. CDR3 in amino acids: CASSPPGAGEQFF. The CDR3 coding sequence is TGTGCCAGCAGCCCACCAGGGGCGGGTGAGCAGTTCTTC. This rearrangement joins TRBV9 to TRBJ2-1; D is perhaps TRBD1 (6 bases). Per germline, CDR1 SGDLS and CDR2 YYNGEE. Deletions cut 4 bases from V and 9 bases from J, with 14 bases between. The CDR3 has 13 amino acids. Using reference TRBV9 and TRBJ2-1 for the parts outside the CDR3, the full variable domain is DSGVTQTPKHLITATGQRVTLRCSPRSGDLSVYWYQQSLDQGLQFLIQYYNGEERAKGNILERFSAQQFPDLHSELNLSSLELGDSALYFCASSPPGAGEQFFGPGTRLTVL.

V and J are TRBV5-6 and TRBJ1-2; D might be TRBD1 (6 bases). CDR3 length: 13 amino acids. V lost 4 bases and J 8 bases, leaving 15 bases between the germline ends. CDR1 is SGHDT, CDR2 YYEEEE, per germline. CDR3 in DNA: TGTGCCAGCAGCCCGGGGGCGCGAGGCGGCTACACCTTC. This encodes CASSPGARGGYTF.

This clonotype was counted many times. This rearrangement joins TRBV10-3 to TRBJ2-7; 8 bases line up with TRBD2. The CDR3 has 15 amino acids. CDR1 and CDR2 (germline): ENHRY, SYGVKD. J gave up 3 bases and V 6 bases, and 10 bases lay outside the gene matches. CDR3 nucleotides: TGTGCCATCAGCGAGGCAGCGGGAGTACACTACGAGCAGTACTTC. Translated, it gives CAISEAAGVHYEQYF.

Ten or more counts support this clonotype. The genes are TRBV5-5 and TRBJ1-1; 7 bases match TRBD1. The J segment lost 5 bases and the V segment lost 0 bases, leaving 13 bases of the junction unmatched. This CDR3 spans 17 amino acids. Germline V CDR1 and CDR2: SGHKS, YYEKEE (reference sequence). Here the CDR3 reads CASSLETYRGRGTEAFF. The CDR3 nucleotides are TGTGCCAGCAGCTTGGAAACGTACAGGGGAAGGGGGACTGAAGCTTTCTTT.

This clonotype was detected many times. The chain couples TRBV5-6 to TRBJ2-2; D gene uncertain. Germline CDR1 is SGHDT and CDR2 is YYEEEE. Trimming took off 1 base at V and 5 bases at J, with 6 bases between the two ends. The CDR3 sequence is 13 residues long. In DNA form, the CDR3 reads TGTGCCAGCAGCTTGACTCCGACCGGGGAGCTGTTTTTT. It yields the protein CASSLTPTGELFF.

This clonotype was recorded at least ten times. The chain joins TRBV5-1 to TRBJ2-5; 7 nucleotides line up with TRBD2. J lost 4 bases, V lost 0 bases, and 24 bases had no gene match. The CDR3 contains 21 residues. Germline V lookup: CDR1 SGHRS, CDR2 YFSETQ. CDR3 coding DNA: TGCGCCAGCAGCTTGGCCAGGAGCAGGGCAGGTCTTGCGGGAGATGGAGAGACCCAGTACTTC. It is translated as CASSLARSRAGLAGDGETQYF.

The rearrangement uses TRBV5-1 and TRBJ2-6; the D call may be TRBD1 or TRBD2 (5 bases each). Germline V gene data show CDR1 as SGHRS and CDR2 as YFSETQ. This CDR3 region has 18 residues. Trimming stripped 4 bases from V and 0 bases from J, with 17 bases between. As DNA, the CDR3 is TGCGCCAGCAGCGCCGTCCCGGGACGGGTCTCTGGGGCCAACGTCCTGACTTTC. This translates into CASSAVPGRVSGANVLTF.

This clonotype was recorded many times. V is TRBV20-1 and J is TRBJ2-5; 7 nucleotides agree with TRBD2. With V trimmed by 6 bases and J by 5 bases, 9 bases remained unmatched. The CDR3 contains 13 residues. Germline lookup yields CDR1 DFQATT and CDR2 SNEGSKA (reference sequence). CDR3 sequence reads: CSARLAPGETQYF. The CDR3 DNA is TGCAGTGCGAGACTAGCCCCCGGGGAGACCCAGTACTTC.

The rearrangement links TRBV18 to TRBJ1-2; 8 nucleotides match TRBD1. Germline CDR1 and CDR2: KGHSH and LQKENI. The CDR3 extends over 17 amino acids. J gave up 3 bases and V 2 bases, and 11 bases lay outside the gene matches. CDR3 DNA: TGTGCCAGCTCACCAGGACAGGGAAGGGCAATTTACTATGGCTACACCTTC. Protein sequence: CASSPGQGRAIYYGYTF.

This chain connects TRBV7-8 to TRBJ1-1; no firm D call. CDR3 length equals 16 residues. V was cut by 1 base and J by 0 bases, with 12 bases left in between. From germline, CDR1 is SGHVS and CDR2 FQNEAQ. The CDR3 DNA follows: TGTGCCAGCAGCTTAGATCCCCAGCGACTGAACACTGAAGCTTTCTTT. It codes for CASSLDPQRLNTEAFF.

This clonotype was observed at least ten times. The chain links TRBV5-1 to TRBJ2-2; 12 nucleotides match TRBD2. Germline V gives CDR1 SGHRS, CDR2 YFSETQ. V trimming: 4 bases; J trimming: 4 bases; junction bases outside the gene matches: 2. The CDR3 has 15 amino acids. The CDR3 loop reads CASSQTSGGTGELFF. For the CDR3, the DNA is TGCGCCAGCAGCCAGACTAGCGGGGGCACCGGGGAGCTGTTTTTT.

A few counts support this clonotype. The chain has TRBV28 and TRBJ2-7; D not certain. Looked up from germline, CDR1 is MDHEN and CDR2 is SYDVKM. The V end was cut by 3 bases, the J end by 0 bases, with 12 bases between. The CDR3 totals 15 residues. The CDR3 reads CASSFAHPSSYEQYF. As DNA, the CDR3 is TGTGCCAGCAGTTTCGCTCATCCCTCCTCCTACGAGCAGTACTTC.

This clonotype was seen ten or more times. The CDR3 nucleotides read TGTGCCAGCAGTTCGTTGAGGTCTATGAACACTGAAGCTTTCTTT. It encodes CASSSLRSMNTEAFF. The chain employs TRBV12-3 or TRBV12-4 and TRBJ1-1; D not certain. The CDR3 has 15 residues. V lost 4 bases to trimming and J lost 0 bases, with 12 bases between them.

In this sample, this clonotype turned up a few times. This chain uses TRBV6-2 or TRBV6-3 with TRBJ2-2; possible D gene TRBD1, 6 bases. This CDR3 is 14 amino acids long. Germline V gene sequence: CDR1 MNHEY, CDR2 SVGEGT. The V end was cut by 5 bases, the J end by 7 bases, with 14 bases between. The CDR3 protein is CASSISRGNGELFF. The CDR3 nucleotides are TGTGCCAGCAGTATCTCCAGGGGCAACGGGGAGCTGTTTTTT.

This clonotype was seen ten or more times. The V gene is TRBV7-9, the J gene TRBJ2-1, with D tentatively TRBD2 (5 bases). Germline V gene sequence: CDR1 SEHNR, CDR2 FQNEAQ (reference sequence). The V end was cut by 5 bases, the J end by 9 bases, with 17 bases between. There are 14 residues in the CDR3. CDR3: CASSPSHVFPEQFF. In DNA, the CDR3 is TGTGCCAGCAGCCCTAGCCATGTGTTTCCTGAGCAGTTCTTC.

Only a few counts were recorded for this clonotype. CDR3 amino acids: CASSFWGGDNSPLHF. In nucleotides, the CDR3 is TGTGCCAGCAGTTTTTGGGGTGGGGATAATTCACCCCTCCACTTT. This chain joins TRBV27 and TRBJ1-6; no reliable D call. V was trimmed by 3 bases and J by 5 bases, leaving 11 bases between them. In germline, CDR1 is MNHEY, CDR2 SMNVEV (reference sequence). The CDR3 is made up of 15 amino acids.